A selection of T cell receptor beta chains follows, all from one sample in a study of blood T cell repertoires in COVID-19. The repertoire was sequenced with immunoSEQ multiplex PCR; TCRdb's copy has only in-frame clones and lacks some. The sample carries about 360,000 clones, about four fifths recorded once. Sample: peripheral blood. The origin of the receptors is a human donor with acute or convalescent COVID-19. The donor label of this sample is uncertain. CDR3s leave out the opening cysteine and the closing phenylalanine or tryptophan.

j_call: TRBJ1-1
v_call: TRBV2
cdr3_aa: ATRQGRTEAF

j_call: TRBJ2-1
v_call: TRBV18
cdr3_aa: ASSPSRGDYNEQF

j_call: TRBJ1-1
v_call: TRBV5-1
cdr3_aa: ASSLEGQKEAF

j_call: TRBJ2-7
v_call: TRBV4-1
cdr3_aa: ASSQRRSSNLYEQY

j_call: TRBJ2-3
v_call: TRBV28
cdr3_aa: ASSRLAIPDTQY

j_call: TRBJ2-5
v_call: TRBV5-4
cdr3_aa: ASSSLPKETQY

j_call: TRBJ2-2
v_call: TRBV2
cdr3_aa: ASSEGLGSGSPWTGELF

j_call: TRBJ2-7
v_call: TRBV5-1
cdr3_aa: ASSPGTGPIEQY

j_call: TRBJ1-5
v_call: TRBV28
cdr3_aa: ASSLLGQESNQPQH

j_call: TRBJ1-5
v_call: TRBV21-1
cdr3_aa: ASSKQGAGWGYSNQPQH

j_call: TRBJ2-7
v_call: TRBV7-9
cdr3_aa: ASSPGLAGGSYEQY

j_call: TRBJ2-3
v_call: TRBV24-1
cdr3_aa: ATSDAGQDWNTDTQY

j_call: TRBJ1-1
v_call: TRBV6-1
cdr3_aa: ASSEPGLYTEAF

j_call: TRBJ2-7
v_call: TRBV5-8
cdr3_aa: ASSLVSGSYEQY

j_call: TRBJ2-5
v_call: TRBV30
cdr3_aa: AWSQGTGGREETQY

j_call: TRBJ2-7
v_call: TRBV2
cdr3_aa: ASDRAYEQY

j_call: TRBJ2-7
v_call: TRBV5-1
cdr3_aa: ASRTGYLPTYEQY

j_call: TRBJ2-3
v_call: TRBV11-2
cdr3_aa: ASSLYGNTDTQY

j_call: TRBJ1-1
v_call: TRBV3-1/TRBV3-2
cdr3_aa: ASSLRDRGTTF

j_call: TRBJ2-5
v_call: TRBV2
cdr3_aa: ASSRGRGQETQY

j_call: TRBJ1-6
v_call: TRBV5-4
cdr3_aa: ASSLRQGFNSPLH

j_call: TRBJ1-2
v_call: TRBV7-9
cdr3_aa: ASSHDRFLYGYT